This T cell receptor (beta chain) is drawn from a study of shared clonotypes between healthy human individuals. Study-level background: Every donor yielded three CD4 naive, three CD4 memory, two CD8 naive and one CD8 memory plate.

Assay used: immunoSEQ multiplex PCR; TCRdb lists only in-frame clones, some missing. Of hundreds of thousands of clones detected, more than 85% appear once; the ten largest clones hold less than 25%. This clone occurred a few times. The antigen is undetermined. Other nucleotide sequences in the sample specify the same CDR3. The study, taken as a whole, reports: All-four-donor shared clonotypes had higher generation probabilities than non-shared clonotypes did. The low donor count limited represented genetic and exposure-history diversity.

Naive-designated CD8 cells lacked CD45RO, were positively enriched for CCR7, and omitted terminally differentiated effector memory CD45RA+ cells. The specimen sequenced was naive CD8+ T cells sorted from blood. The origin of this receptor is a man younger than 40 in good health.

The CDR3 protein is CASSLFGQGSQPQHF. CDR3 bases: TGTGCCAGCAGTTTATTTGGGCAGGGGTCTCAGCCCCAGCATTTT. The rearrangement joins TRBV28 to TRBJ1-5, with D perhaps TRBD1 (6 bases). V dropped 1 base and J dropped 6 bases, with 13 bases sitting between them. The CDR3 contains 15 residues. The V gene's germline CDR1 is MDHEN and CDR2 SYDVKM.